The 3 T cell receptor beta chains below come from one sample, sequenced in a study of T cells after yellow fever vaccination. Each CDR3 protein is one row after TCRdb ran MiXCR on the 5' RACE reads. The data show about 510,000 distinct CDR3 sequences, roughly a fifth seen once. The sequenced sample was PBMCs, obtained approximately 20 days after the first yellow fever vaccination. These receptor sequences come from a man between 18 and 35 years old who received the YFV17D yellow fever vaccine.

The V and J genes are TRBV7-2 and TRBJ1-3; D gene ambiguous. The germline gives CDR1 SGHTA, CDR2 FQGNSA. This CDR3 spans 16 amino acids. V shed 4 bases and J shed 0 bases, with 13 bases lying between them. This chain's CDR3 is CASSWNDGFSGNTIYF. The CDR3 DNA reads TGTGCCAGCAGCTGGAACGACGGCTTCTCTGGAAACACCATATATTTT. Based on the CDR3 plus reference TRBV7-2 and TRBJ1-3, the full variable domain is GAGVSQSPSNKVTEKGKDVELRCDPISGHTALYWYRQSLGQGLEFLIYFQGNSAPDKSGLPSDRFSAERTGGSVSTLTIQRTQQEDSAVYLCASSWNDGFSGNTIYFGEGSWLTVV.

CDR3 region: CASSKQGAVEKLFF. The CDR3 nucleotides read TGTGCCAGCAGCAAACAGGGGGCGGTTGAAAAACTGTTTTTT. The chain links TRBV5-4 to TRBJ1-4, with TRBD1 identical over 9 bases. The trim removed 4 bases at V and 7 bases at J, leaving 5 bases unmatched. The CDR3 has 14 amino acids. Germline V CDR1 and CDR2: SGHNT, YYREEE (reference sequence).

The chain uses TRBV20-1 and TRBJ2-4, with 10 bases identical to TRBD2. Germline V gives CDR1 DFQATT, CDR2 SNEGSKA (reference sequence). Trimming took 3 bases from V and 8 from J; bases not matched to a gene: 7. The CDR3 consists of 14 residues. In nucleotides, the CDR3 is TGCAGTGCTAGCACCCTAGCGGGGGAACACATTCAGTACTTC. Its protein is CSASTLAGEHIQYF.